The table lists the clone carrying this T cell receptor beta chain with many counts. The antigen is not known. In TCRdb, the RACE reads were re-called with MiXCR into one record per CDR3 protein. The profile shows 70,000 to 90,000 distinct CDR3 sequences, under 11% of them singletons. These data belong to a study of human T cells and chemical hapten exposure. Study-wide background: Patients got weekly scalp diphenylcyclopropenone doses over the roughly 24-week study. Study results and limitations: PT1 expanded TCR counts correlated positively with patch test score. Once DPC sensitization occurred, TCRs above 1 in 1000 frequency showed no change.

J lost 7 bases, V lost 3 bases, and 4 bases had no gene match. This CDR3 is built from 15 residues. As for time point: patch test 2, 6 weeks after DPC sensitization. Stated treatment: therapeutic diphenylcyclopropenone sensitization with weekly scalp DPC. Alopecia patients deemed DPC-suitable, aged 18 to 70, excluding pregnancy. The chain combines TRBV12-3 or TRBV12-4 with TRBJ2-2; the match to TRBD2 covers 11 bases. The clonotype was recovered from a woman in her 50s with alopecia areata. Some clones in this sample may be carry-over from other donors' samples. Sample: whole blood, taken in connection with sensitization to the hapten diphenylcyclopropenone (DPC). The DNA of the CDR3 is TGTGCCAGCAGTTTGACTAGCGGGATTGACGGGGAGCTGTTTTTT. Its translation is CASSLTSGIDGELFF.